These 8 T cell receptor beta chains were all obtained from the same sample, sequenced in a study of cytomegalovirus exposure and HLA in healthy donors. 13 Jbeta primers and 60 Vbeta primers were used for the PCR. Method: immunoSEQ multiplex PCR; TCRdb's copy keeps in-frame clones and lacks some. This table has some 60,000 clones, approximately 80% appearing once. Sequenced sample: PBMCs. These TCRs come from a human donor in good health.

The chain carries TRBV7-9 and TRBJ1-2; unclear D gene. CDR1 is SEHNR, CDR2 FQNEAQ, per germline (reference sequence). This CDR3 spans 11 amino acids. The CDR3 region has the DNA TGTGTCCAGGAAGGAAACTATGGCTACACCTTC. Translation gives CVQEGNYGYTF.

The chain uses TRBV19 and TRBJ2-1; possibly TRBD1 for D (6 bases). CDR1 LNHDA and CDR2 SQIVND come from the germline V gene (reference sequence). CDR3 size: 14 residues. Deletions cut 6 bases from V and 6 bases from J, with 15 bases between. CDR3: CASSSTGTLNEQFF. In nucleotides, the CDR3 is TGTGCCAGTAGCAGCACCGGGACACTCAATGAGCAGTTCTTC.

V is TRBV7-2 and J is TRBJ2-7, with 8 positions matching TRBD1. The length of the CDR3 is 15 residues. The trim removed 0 bases at V and 3 bases at J, leaving 4 bases unmatched. Germline loops: CDR1 SGHTA, CDR2 FQGNSA. CDR3: CASSLAGTGDYEQYF. The CDR3 bases are TGTGCCAGCAGCTTAGCAGGGACAGGTGACTACGAGCAGTACTTC.

V and J are TRBV5-1 and TRBJ2-2, with TRBD2 matching 15 bases. This CDR3 region has 18 residues. CDR1 and CDR2 (germline): SGHRS, YFSETQ. With 7 bases clipped from V and 5 bases from J, the junction kept 12 bases outside the gene matches. In nucleotides, the CDR3 is TGCGCCAGCGCTTTAGTGGGACTAGCGGGAGGTCGGACCGGGGAGCTGTTTTTT. It specifies CASALVGLAGGRTGELFF.

This clone was seen a handful of times. The J gene is TRBJ2-5, the V gene TRBV7-2, with D perhaps TRBD1 (6 bases). CDR1 SGHTA and CDR2 FQGNSA come from the germline V gene. CDR3 length: 15 residues. V lost 5 bases, J lost 6 bases, and 19 bases lay in between. CDR3 nucleotide sequence: TGTGCCAGCAGCACACCTTCTATAGGGGGAAAGACCCAGTACTTC. Its translation: CASSTPSIGGKTQYF.

V is TRBV5-4 and J is TRBJ1-3; TRBD1 is a possible D gene (6 bases). Trimming took off 7 bases at V and 0 bases at J, with 11 bases between the two ends. This CDR3 contains 14 residues. Germline V gene sequence: CDR1 SGHNT, CDR2 YYREEE (reference sequence). CDR3 sequence reads: CASGMDSSGNTIYF. The CDR3 coding sequence is TGTGCCAGCGGCATGGACAGCTCTGGAAACACCATATATTTT.

This clone came up a few times. The V gene is TRBV28, the J gene TRBJ2-5; TRBD1 matches 9 bases. The CDR3 is 14 amino acids. Germline loops: CDR1 MDHEN, CDR2 SYDVKM. The ends lost 8 bases at V and 5 bases at J; junction bases unmatched: 9. CDR3 sequence (DNA): TGTGCCAGCCATAACAGGGGGCGCTTGGAGACCCAGTACTTC. As protein: CASHNRGRLETQYF.

This rearrangement joins TRBV7-9 to TRBJ1-4; 8 bases map to TRBD1. This CDR3 is built from 13 residues. The V segment lost 3 bases and the J segment 8 bases; nucleotides outside the gene matches: 2. Germline values: CDR1 SEHNR, CDR2 FQNEAQ (reference sequence). CDR3 loop: CASSLTGAEKLFF. Here the CDR3 DNA reads TGTGCCAGCAGCTTGACAGGGGCCGAAAAACTGTTTTTT.